This T cell receptor beta chain was obtained from a study of cytomegalovirus exposure and HLA in healthy donors. Assay: immunoSEQ multiplex PCR; the TCRdb copy retains only in-frame clones and omits some. Of more than 95,000 clones in the sample, around 89% were seen once. The CDR3 length is 15 residues. The germline V gene encodes CDR1 MDHEN and CDR2 SYDVKM. Trimming at V came to 7 bases and at J to 4 bases, leaving 11 bases not matched to a gene. Comment on this clone: Its target is not known.

Study-level points and caveats: Listed as cytomegalovirus-associated were 150 to 200 TCR beta chains. A later analysis found first-cohort TCR clusters tended to co-occur in the 130 or so validation repertoires.

This TCR was recovered from a man younger than 35 in good health and CMV-seronegative. The material sequenced was PBMCs. The V gene is TRBV28, the J gene TRBJ2-7; the match to TRBD1 covers 9 bases. CDR3 amino acids: CASTRVGTGYYEQYF. In nucleotides, the CDR3 is TGTGCCAGCACCCGAGTAGGGACAGGGTATTACGAGCAGTACTTC.